These 9 T cell receptor beta chains were sequenced from one sample in a study of cytotoxic CD8 clonotypes in ibrutinib-treated CLL (dated by TCRdb to 2020 to 2023). This sample's time point label indicates: about a year on ibrutinib. The library was prepared using the immunoSEQ multiplex PCR assay. TCRdb stores this immuneACCESS table with in-frame sequences only. Part of the clones is absent; in the studies checked, under half of the shortfall reflects unresolved V genes, and no reason is known for the rest. In all, the sample holds approximately 50,000 clones, and roughly 71% of those were seen once. 40% to 45% of the sample is in the top ten clones. Sequences were derived from PBMCs, sampled after 12 months of ibrutinib treatment. Receptors originate from a human donor with chronic lymphocytic leukemia.

The V and J genes are TRBV6-5 and TRBJ2-3; TRBD2 matches 10 bases. CDR1 is MNHEY and CDR2 is SVGAGI in the germline V gene. This CDR3 is 15 amino acids long. Trimming removed 3 bases from V and 1 base from J; junction bases left unmatched: 1. The CDR3 bases are TGTGCCAGCAGTTATGGACTAGCGGGCACAGATACGCAGTATTTT. This sequence encodes CASSYGLAGTDTQYF.

J is TRBJ2-7 and V is TRBV5-4, with 7 bases aligning to TRBD2. This CDR3 comprises 15 residues. V dropped 4 bases and J dropped 2; count of bases not matched to a gene: 9. Per the germline V gene, CDR1 is SGHNT and CDR2 is YYREEE (reference sequence). The CDR3 DNA follows: TGTGCCAGCAGCCGGGGGGAACAAACGGCCTACGAGCAGTACTTC. It translates to CASSRGEQTAYEQYF.

This chain connects TRBV13 to TRBJ1-1; unclear D gene. Germline CDR1 reads PRHDT; CDR2 reads FYEKMQ (reference sequence). This CDR3 is built from 13 residues. V lost 2 bases and J 1 base, leaving 5 bases between the germline ends. CDR3 nucleotide sequence: TGTGCCAGCAGCTTACAACAGAACACTGAAGCTTTCTTT. Its translation: CASSLQQNTEAFF.

The chain employs TRBV10-3 and TRBJ2-5; 8 nucleotides line up with TRBD1. Germline V lookup: CDR1 ENHRY, CDR2 SYGVKD. The CDR3 is 14 amino acids. Unmatched junction bases numbered 6, after V lost 2 bases and J lost 7 bases. The DNA of the CDR3 is TGTGCCATCAGTGAGAGGACAGGACAGGGGACCCAGTACTTC. Its protein is CAISERTGQGTQYF.

The chain has TRBV7-6 and TRBJ2-5; D is uncertain. Germline V CDR1 and CDR2: SGHVS, FNYEAQ. This CDR3 region has 13 residues. V lost 6 bases and J 5 bases, leaving 13 bases between the germline ends. CDR3 bases: TGTGCCAGCAGTCCATCGTACGGGGAGACCCAGTACTTC. Its protein is CASSPSYGETQYF.

This chain connects TRBV4-1 to TRBJ2-1, with D tentatively TRBD2 (6 bases). The germline V and J ends were trimmed by 4 bases and 4 bases, with 20 bases remaining between them. This CDR3 comprises 17 residues. CDR1 is MGHRA and CDR2 is YSYEKL in the germline V gene. The CDR3 nucleotides read TGCGCCAGCAGCCCCTTCGGAGGGCTAGCGACTTACAATGAGCAGTTCTTC. Its translation: CASSPFGGLATYNEQFF.

This rearrangement joins TRBV19 to TRBJ1-5; 7 nucleotides align to TRBD1. The CDR3 totals 14 residues. V shed 6 bases and J 3 bases; nucleotides not matched to a gene: 5. The germline CDR1 and CDR2 sequences are LNHDA and SQIVND (reference sequence). CDR3 DNA sequence: TGTGCCAGTAGAGGACAGGATCCCAATCAGCCCCAGCATTTT. Translation: CASRGQDPNQPQHF.

This rearrangement joins TRBV11-3 to TRBJ2-7; no firm D call. The length of the CDR3 is 13 residues. The germline V gene encodes CDR1 SGHNT and CDR2 YENEEA. Trimming stripped 4 bases from V and 0 bases from J, with 7 bases between. CDR3 DNA sequence: TGTGCCAGCAGCTCAGGCTACTCCTACGAGCAGTACTTC. Translated: CASSSGYSYEQYF.

This clone has only a few counts. The rearrangement uses TRBV5-1 and TRBJ2-2, with D possibly being TRBD2 (6 bases). The germline gives CDR1 SGHRS, CDR2 YFSETQ. This CDR3 is 15 amino acids long. The ends were cut back, 4 bases at V and 0 bases at J, with 10 bases in the middle. The CDR3 DNA sequence: TGCGCCAGCAGCACCGGGACTTCGAACACCGGGGAGCTGTTTTTT. Encoded protein: CASSTGTSNTGELFF. Variable domain in full (rest from reference TRBV5-1 and TRBJ2-2): KAGVTQTPRYLIKTRGQQVTLSCSPISGHRSVSWYQQTPGQGLQFLFEYFSETQRNKGNFPGRFSGRQFSNSRSEMNVSTLELGDSALYLCASSTGTSNTGELFFGEGSRLTVL.